This T cell receptor beta chain was obtained from a study of blood T cell repertoires in COVID-19. Donors in Cohort 3 counted as recovered after two negative PCRs, clearance, or symptom resolution. This clone was seen once. The repertoire was sequenced with immunoSEQ multiplex PCR; TCRdb's copy has only in-frame clones and lacks some. The sample holds a few hundred thousand clones, almost 85% seen once. This CDR3 comprises 15 residues. Germline lookup yields CDR1 SGHKS and CDR2 YYEKEE (reference sequence). The V and J ends lost 0 bases and 3 bases, in that order; junction bases with no gene match: 5. The sequenced sample was PBMCs or T cells enriched from blood (not recorded which). This receptor was obtained from a man in his forties who had recovered from COVID-19. V is TRBV5-5 and J is TRBJ1-1; the match to TRBD1 covers 7 bases. The CDR3 sequence is CASSLEPGGYTEAFF. Written as DNA, the CDR3 is TGTGCCAGCAGCTTGGAGCCAGGGGGTTACACTGAAGCTTTCTTT.